The clone carrying this TCR beta chain has a handful of counts. What it binds is unknown. The study reverse transcribed the entire isolated RNA, so it sequenced expressed TCRB transcripts. Measured with immunoSEQ multiplex PCR; TCRdb has only the in-frame clones, and not every one. The sample has under 950,000 clones, roughly 15% seen once; the top ten hold 0.02% to 0.025%. Unmatched junction bases numbered 10, after V lost 3 bases and J lost 3 bases. Germline V gene data show CDR1 as LGHNA and CDR2 as YNFKEQ. CDR3 size: 16 residues. This sample was included in a study of beta chain features in type 1 diabetes. Study-wide points: Although PCR might favor shorter templates, it would do so equally in patients and controls.

This TCR came from a woman between 18 and 30 years old in good health. The rearrangement links TRBV4-2 to TRBJ1-1; 7 bases align to TRBD1. The source material was naive CD4+ T cells from blood. CDR3 sequence reads: CASSQHGTVGYTEAFF. The CDR3 region has the DNA TGTGCCAGCAGCCAGCACGGGACAGTTGGCTACACTGAAGCTTTCTTT.